The rows below give T cell receptor beta chains drawn from one sample of a study of chronic HIV infection and antiretroviral therapy. One entry per CDR3 protein results from TCRdb running MiXCR on the 5' RACE reads. The table shows more than 30,000 distinct CDR3 sequences, with under 9.5% occurring only once. Source material: peripheral blood. The receptors were gathered from an adult who had HIV and had not received antiretroviral therapy, or was an uninfected healthy control (not recorded which). Each CDR3 is given with its conserved first and last residue. D genes are given only for firm matches. Size values are once, few and many counts, or a class for expanded clones, and some rows have none.

len	j_gene	d_gene	abundance	v_gene	CDR3nt	CDR3aa
15	TRBJ2-5	TRBD1	many	TRBV11-2	TGTGCCAGCAGCTTAACTACCGACAGGGGCGAGACCCAGTACTTC	CASSLTTDRGETQYF
14	TRBJ2-2	.	few	TRBV4-3	TGCGCCAGCAGTGTAATCGGAAACACCGGGGAGCTGTTTTTT	CASSVIGNTGELFF
13	TRBJ1-1	.	few	TRBV29-1	TGCAGCGCCGAGGGAGGACGGCACACTGAAGCTTTCTTT	CSAEGGRHTEAFF
12	TRBJ2-5	.	few	TRBV9	TGTGCCAGCAGCGTAGAAGAAGAGACCCAGTACTTC	CASSVEEETQYF
14	TRBJ1-1	.	.	TRBV27	TGTGCCAGCAGTTGGGGAGGCGGGAACACTGAAGCTTTCTTT	CASSWGGGNTEAFF
14	TRBJ1-2	TRBD1	many	TRBV27	TGTGCCAGCAGTTTAAACAGGGGAAGCTATGGCTACACCTTC	CASSLNRGSYGYTF
12	TRBJ1-1	.	many	TRBV5-4	TGTGCCAGCAGCGTCGTAGGCACTGAAGCTTTCTTT	CASSVVGTEAFF
13	TRBJ1-2	.	many	TRBV27	TGTGCCAGCAGTTTCCTCGATAACTATGGCTACACCTTC	CASSFLDNYGYTF
10	TRBJ1-1	.	few	TRBV29-1	TGCAGCGTTGACAGAGATGAAGCTTTCTTT	CSVDRDEAFF
14	TRBJ2-5	.	few	TRBV6-6	TGTGCCAGCAGTCTCAATGGGGAGTCAGAGACCCAGTACTTC	CASSLNGESETQYF